What follows are 25 T cell receptor beta chains derived from one specimen sequenced in a study of cytomegalovirus exposure and HLA in healthy donors. Amplification used 60 Vbeta primers and 13 Jbeta primers. Sequencing used immunoSEQ multiplex PCR; TCRdb keeps in-frame clones, though not all of them. The sample yields about 190,000 clones, just under 75% seen once. The sample consisted of PBMCs. The receptors derive from a woman younger than 45 in good health and CMV-seropositive.

V usage is TRBV19 and J usage is TRBJ2-1; D gene uncertain. The ends were cut back, 7 bases at V and 7 bases at J, with 14 bases in the middle. The CDR3 runs 13 residues. The germline gives CDR1 LNHDA, CDR2 SQIVND (reference sequence). CDR3 residues: CASMADLRNEQFF. DNA of the CDR3: TGTGCCAGTATGGCGGATTTGAGGAATGAGCAGTTCTTC.

This chain uses TRBV6-5 with TRBJ2-5; TRBD1 agrees at 11 bases. The J call may be wrong; the DNA end is better matched by TRBJ2-7. The CDR3 loop spans 16 amino acids. Germline V gene data show CDR1 as MNHEY and CDR2 as SVGAGI. The CDR3 nucleotides are TGTGCCAGCAGTTACTCGACAGGACAGGGGGCTTACGAGCAGTACTTC. Translating gives CASSYSTGQGAYEQYF.

This CDR3 reads CASSHPLTGTGDNYEQYF. The CDR3 DNA is TGCGCCAGCAGTCATCCCCTGACCGGGACAGGGGACAACTACGAGCAGTACTTC. The genes are TRBV23-1 and TRBJ2-7; 10 bases fit TRBD1. TRBV23-1 is filed as an ORF, its function uncertain. V gave up 3 bases and J gave up 3 bases; unmatched junction bases: 14. The CDR3 is 18 residues long.

V is TRBV7-2 and J is TRBJ1-1; TRBD1 matches at 10 bases. CDR3 length: 14 amino acids. Germline V gene lookup returns CDR1 SGHTA and CDR2 FQGNSA. The V segment lost 4 bases and the J segment 7 bases; nucleotides outside the gene matches: 6. CDR3 protein: CASSSTRTGGEAFF. CDR3 sequence (DNA): TGTGCCAGCAGCTCAACAAGGACAGGGGGTGAAGCTTTCTTT.

The rearrangement joins TRBV5-1 to TRBJ2-5; tentatively, D is TRBD2 (5 bases). The tail of the sequence fits TRBJ2-7 better, so the J call may be wrong. The CDR3 loop spans 15 amino acids. CDR1 is SGHRS and CDR2 is YFSETQ in the germline V gene. CDR3 residues: CASSLAYGGVYEQYF. CDR3 coding DNA: TGCGCCAGCAGCTTGGCTTATGGAGGCGTCTACGAGCAGTACTTC.

The J gene is TRBJ2-7, the V gene TRBV28; 7 bases map to TRBD1. This CDR3 is built from 15 residues. J lost 0 bases, V lost 5 bases, and 7 bases had no gene match. Germline CDR1 MDHEN, CDR2 SYDVKM. The CDR3, as DNA: TGTGCCAGCAGTATCGGACAGGCACCCTCCTACGAGCAGTACTTC. This gives the protein CASSIGQAPSYEQYF. Full variable domain (rest looked up from reference TRBV28 and TRBJ2-7): DVKVTQSSRYLVKRTGEKVFLECVQDMDHENMFWYRQDPGLGLRLIYFSYDVKMKEKGDIPEGYSVSREKKERFSLILESASTNQTSMYLCASSIGQAPSYEQYFGPGTRLTVT.

The chain joins TRBV27 to TRBJ1-4, with 7 nucleotides matching TRBD1. Germline lookup yields CDR1 MNHEY and CDR2 SMNVEV (reference sequence). Unmatched junction bases numbered 5, after V lost 5 bases and J lost 5 bases. The CDR3 has 14 residues. The CDR3 is CASSDGGQNEKLFF. The CDR3 region has the DNA TGTGCCAGCAGTGATGGGGGACAGAATGAAAAACTGTTTTTT.

The CDR3 DNA follows: TGTGCCAGCAGTGACGGGACCCAGTACTTC. Translated, it gives CASSDGTQYF. V and J are TRBV25-1 and TRBJ2-5; no clear D gene. Germline V lookup: CDR1 MGHDK, CDR2 SYGVNS. The CDR3 is 10 amino acids. Trimming took off 3 bases at V and 7 bases at J, with 3 bases between the two ends. The full variable domain, in which reference TRBV25-1 and TRBJ2-5 provide the parts outside the CDR3, is EADIYQTPRYLVIGTGKKITLECSQTMGHDKMYWYQQDPGMELHLIHYSYGVNSTEKGDLSSESTVSRIRTEHFPLTLESARPSHTSQYLCASSDGTQYFGPGTRLLVL.

V and J are TRBV11-2 and TRBJ2-1; 13 bases match TRBD2. The trim removed 4 bases at V and 7 bases at J, leaving 7 bases unmatched. The length of the CDR3 is 16 residues. The germline gives CDR1 SGHAT, CDR2 FQNNGV. Here the CDR3 reads CASSSRTSGSVNEQFF. In nucleotides, the CDR3 is TGTGCCAGCAGCTCTCGGACTAGCGGGAGTGTGAATGAGCAGTTCTTC. The whole variable domain, filled in from reference TRBV11-2 and TRBJ2-1, reads EAGVAQSPRYKIIEKRQSVAFWCNPISGHATLYWYQQILGQGPKLLIQFQNNGVVDDSQLPKDRFSAERLKGVDSTLKIQPAKLEDSAVYLCASSSRTSGSVNEQFFGPGTRLTVL.

The rearrangement links TRBV11-2 to TRBJ2-3, with D possibly being TRBD2 (6 bases). The CDR3 consists of 15 residues. V was cut by 5 bases and J by 2 bases, with 14 bases left in between. The germline V gene encodes CDR1 SGHAT and CDR2 FQNNGV. The CDR3 sequence: CASSPVGRDTDTQYF. The CDR3 coding sequence is TGTGCCAGCAGCCCCGTGGGGCGGGACACAGATACGCAGTATTTT.

The chain links TRBV5-1 to TRBJ2-3, with 12 positions matching TRBD2. V lost 5 bases to trimming and J lost 1 base; unmatched junction nucleotides: 2. CDR3 length: 15 residues. Germline CDR1 SGHRS, CDR2 YFSETQ. The CDR3 nucleotides are TGCGCCAGCAGGTGGACTAGCGGGGGCACAGATACGCAGTATTTT. Translation gives CASRWTSGGTDTQYF. The whole variable domain, remainder taken from reference TRBV5-1 and TRBJ2-3, is KAGVTQTPRYLIKTRGQQVTLSCSPISGHRSVSWYQQTPGQGLQFLFEYFSETQRNKGNFPGRFSGRQFSNSRSEMNVSTLELGDSALYLCASRWTSGGTDTQYFGPGTRLTVL.

This clone has just a few counts. The chain employs TRBV19 and TRBJ1-5, with D possibly matching TRBD1 (5 bases). The CDR3 spans 12 residues. Germline V gives CDR1 LNHDA, CDR2 SQIVND (reference sequence). The germline V and J ends were trimmed by 6 bases and 6 bases, with 9 bases remaining between them. The CDR3 DNA sequence: TGTGCCAGTAGGCAGGGCGCTCAGCCCCAGCATTTT. Translating it yields CASRQGAQPQHF. The complete variable domain, with remaining parts taken from reference TRBV19 and TRBJ1-5, reads DGGITQSPKYLFRKEGQNVTLSCEQNLNHDAMYWYRQDPGQGLRLIYYSQIVNDFQKGDIAEGYSVSREKKESFPLTVTSAQKNPTAFYLCASRQGAQPQHFGDGTRLSIL.

This chain uses TRBV19 with TRBJ2-1; 10 bases align to TRBD1. Germline V gene data show CDR1 as LNHDA and CDR2 as SQIVND (reference sequence). This CDR3 has 15 amino acids. With 5 bases clipped from V and 4 bases from J, the junction kept 5 bases outside the gene matches. CDR3 region: CASSWTGGLYNEQFF. For the CDR3, the DNA is TGTGCCAGTAGTTGGACAGGGGGTCTATACAATGAGCAGTTCTTC.

This sequence joins TRBV5-4 and TRBJ2-5, with TRBD2 matching over 14 bases. Germline CDR1 and CDR2: SGHNT and YYREEE (reference sequence). There are 15 residues in the CDR3. Trimming at V came to 4 bases and at J to 3 bases, leaving 2 bases not matched to a gene. DNA of the CDR3: TGTGCCAGCAGCCTGGGACTAGCGGGAGAAGAGACCCAGTACTTC. Its protein product is CASSLGLAGEETQYF.

V gene TRBV28 combines with J gene TRBJ2-7; D is uncertain. The CDR3 sequence is 13 residues long. Trimming left V 6 bases short and J 2 bases short, with 11 bases between. The germline V gene encodes CDR1 MDHEN and CDR2 SYDVKM. Written as DNA, the CDR3 is TGTGCCAGCAGCCTCGCGATAGCCTACGAGCAGTACTTC. Encoded protein: CASSLAIAYEQYF.

A few counts support this clone. This rearrangement joins TRBV5-4 to TRBJ2-1; 11 bases are shared with TRBD1. CDR1 and CDR2 (germline): SGHNT, YYREEE (reference sequence). The V segment lost 3 bases and the J segment 7 bases; nucleotides outside the gene matches: 3. The CDR3 is 14 amino acids. The CDR3 protein is CASSSGQGENEQFF. The DNA for the CDR3 is TGTGCCAGCAGCTCGGGACAGGGGGAAAATGAGCAGTTCTTC.

This clone occurred a few times. The chain recombines TRBV15 with TRBJ2-7, with D possibly being TRBD2 (5 bases). The ends were cut back, 5 bases at V and 2 bases at J, with 13 bases in the middle. This CDR3 is built from 14 residues. Germline V lookup: CDR1 LNHNV, CDR2 YYDKDF (reference sequence). The CDR3 coding sequence is TGTGCCACCAGCTCGAGGGCGTTAGCCTACGAGCAGTACTTC. Protein product: CATSSRALAYEQYF.

The J gene is TRBJ2-1, the V gene TRBV7-9; no firm D call. The length of the CDR3 is 12 residues. Germline CDR1 reads SEHNR; CDR2 reads FQNEAQ (reference sequence). V shed 5 bases and J shed 9 bases, with 11 bases lying between them. The CDR3 DNA reads as TGTGCCAGCAGCCAGAGCCGCGGTGAGCAGTTCTTC. It encodes CASSQSRGEQFF.

The J gene is TRBJ2-7, the V gene TRBV21-1; no check of the table's D call, TRBD2, against the DNA was made. TRBV21-1 is marked as a pseudogene. CDR3 length: 13 amino acids. CDR3 in amino acids: CASSRGLPDSREF. The DNA of the CDR3 is TGTGCCAGCAGCAGGGGACTGCCCGACAGCCGGGAATTC.

The chain combines TRBV7-6 with TRBJ2-3; 12 bases align to TRBD2. This CDR3 has 16 amino acids. With V trimmed by 1 base and J by 5 bases, 4 bases remained unmatched. Per the germline V gene, CDR1 is SGHVS and CDR2 is FNYEAQ. The CDR3 here is CASSLGLAGGGDTQYF. The CDR3 bases are TGTGCCAGCAGCTTAGGCCTAGCGGGAGGGGGAGATACGCAGTATTTT.

This clone was counted a few times. The DNA of the CDR3 is TGTGCCAGCCAGATTGGCCAATCCTACGAGCAGTACTTC. As protein: CASQIGQSYEQYF. The J gene is TRBJ2-7, the V gene TRBV28; D gene uncertain. The V and J ends lost 8 bases and 1 base respectively, with 12 bases between them. The CDR3 spans 13 residues. The germline V gene encodes CDR1 MDHEN and CDR2 SYDVKM.

This clone has just one count. This chain links TRBV7-8 with TRBJ2-2; D is perhaps TRBD2 (7 bases). CDR3 length equals 17 residues. V lost 5 bases and J lost 5, with 21 bases in between. Germline-derived CDR1 and CDR2 are SGHVS and FQNEAQ. Here the CDR3 reads CASSPRRGGGQTGELFF. CDR3 nucleotide sequence: TGTGCCAGCAGCCCCCGAAGGGGGGGAGGGCAAACCGGGGAGCTGTTTTTT.

The chain is built from TRBV18 and TRBJ2-7; TRBD2 agrees at 7 bases. Trimming removed 3 bases from V and 7 bases from J; junction bases left unmatched: 15. Germline lookup yields CDR1 KGHSH and CDR2 LQKENI. This CDR3 has 16 residues. The CDR3, as DNA: TGTGCCAGCTCACCCCTGGGGCTAGCGGCCTCTAGGGAGCAGTACTTC. This sequence encodes CASSPLGLAASREQYF.

This clone appeared a single time. The J gene is TRBJ2-2, the V gene TRBV6-1; D may be TRBD2 (6 bases). Germline loops: CDR1 MNHNS, CDR2 SASEGT. The CDR3 is made up of 15 amino acids. Trimming left V 5 bases short and J 6 bases short, with 16 bases between. CDR3 protein: CASSTRELDPGELFF. In DNA form, the CDR3 reads TGTGCCAGCAGTACGCGGGAACTAGATCCCGGGGAGCTGTTTTTT.

The chain recombines TRBV27 with TRBJ1-1; 7 bases match TRBD1. Looked up from germline, CDR1 is MNHEY and CDR2 is SMNVEV (reference sequence). The V segment lost 2 bases and the J segment 5 bases; nucleotides outside the gene matches: 8. This CDR3 has 15 amino acids. In nucleotides, the CDR3 is TGTGCCAGCAGTTTAATCAAGGCAGGGGGGACTGAAGCTTTCTTT. Translation gives CASSLIKAGGTEAFF.